Shown below are 19 T cell receptor beta chains from a single sample sequenced in a study of cytomegalovirus exposure and HLA in healthy donors. The PCR employed 60 Vbeta primers together with 13 Jbeta primers. Clones were sequenced by immunoSEQ multiplex PCR, and TCRdb holds only the in-frame ones, with some missing. The sample gives fewer than 200,000 clones, roughly 80% of which show up once; about 3.8% is in the top ten. The material sequenced was PBMCs. The receptor set was obtained from a young man in good health and CMV-seropositive.

The genes are TRBV5-1 and TRBJ1-2; 9 bases fit TRBD1. The CDR3 sequence is 14 residues long. J gave up 4 bases and V 3 bases, and 4 bases lay outside the gene matches. Germline loops: CDR1 SGHRS, CDR2 YFSETQ. CDR3 residues: CASSSGTGSYGYTF. In DNA, the CDR3 is TGCGCCAGCAGCTCTGGGACAGGGTCCTATGGCTACACCTTC.

DNA for the CDR3: TGCGCCAGCAGCCAAGAATGGACAAGAGGCTACGAGCAGTACTTC. It codes for CASSQEWTRGYEQYF. This sequence joins TRBV4-3 and TRBJ2-7; TRBD1 is a possible D gene (5 bases). CDR3 size: 15 residues. Trimming stripped 0 bases from V and 3 bases from J, with 12 bases between. CDR1 and CDR2 (germline): LGHNA, YSLEER.

This clone was seen once. This chain uses TRBV7-6 with TRBJ2-5; TRBD2 aligns across 7 bases. Germline-derived CDR1 and CDR2 are SGHVS and FNYEAQ. Trimming cost V 2 bases and J 5 bases; bases outside gene matches: 17. The CDR3 consists of 18 residues. The DNA of the CDR3 is TGTGCCAGCAGCTTATTGAGCTCTAGCGGCCCAGGAAGGGAGACCCAGTACTTC. Protein sequence: CASSLLSSSGPGRETQYF. Filled out from reference TRBV7-6 and TRBJ2-5, the complete variable domain reads GAGVSQSPRYKVTKRGQDVALRCDPISGHVSLYWYRQALGQGPEFLTYFNYEAQQDKSGLPNDRFSAERPEGSISTLTIQRTEQRDSAMYRCASSLLSSSGPGRETQYFGPGTRLLVL.

This chain uses TRBV29-1 with TRBJ1-2; D is perhaps TRBD1 (5 bases). Trimming stripped 4 bases from V and 4 bases from J, with 13 bases between. The CDR3 has 13 amino acids. Germline V lookup: CDR1 SQVTM, CDR2 ANQGSEA. DNA for the CDR3: TGCAGCGTTGGGGGCCGGACATTCTATGGCTACACCTTC. It encodes CSVGGRTFYGYTF. Together with reference TRBV29-1 and TRBJ1-2, the CDR3 gives the full variable domain: SAVISQKPSRDICQRGTSLTIQCQVDSQVTMMFWYRQQPGQSLTLIATANQGSEATYESGFVIDKFPISRPNLTFSTLTVSNMSPEDSSIYLCSVGGRTFYGYTFGSGTRLTVV.

This clone was counted once. The V call is TRBV28, the J call TRBJ1-1; 8 bases align to TRBD1. This CDR3 comprises 15 residues. The germline CDR1 and CDR2 sequences are MDHEN and SYDVKM. V was pared by 5 bases and J by 3 bases, with 8 bases of the junction left unmatched. The CDR3 sequence is CASSSPGGGDTEAFF. The DNA of the CDR3 is TGTGCCAGCAGTAGTCCAGGGGGCGGGGACACTGAAGCTTTCTTT.

The rearrangement uses TRBV9 and TRBJ2-3, with 8 nucleotides matching TRBD1. This CDR3 comprises 15 residues. The germline V gene encodes CDR1 SGDLS and CDR2 YYNGEE. V dropped 5 bases and J dropped 1; count of bases not matched to a gene: 6. The CDR3 is CASSRGQAGTDTQYF. CDR3 DNA sequence: TGTGCCAGCAGTAGGGGACAGGCGGGCACAGATACGCAGTATTTT.

The CDR3 loop is CASGLVLSARGNEQFF. In nucleotides, the CDR3 is TGTGCTAGTGGTTTGGTACTTTCGGCCAGAGGCAATGAGCAGTTCTTC. This chain uses TRBV12-5 with TRBJ2-1; D is undetermined. The CDR3 is made up of 16 amino acids. Germline CDR1 and CDR2: LGHNT and FRNRAP. The V gene lost 0 bases and the J gene lost 6 bases, with 15 bases spanning the gap.

The chain employs TRBV12-5 and TRBJ2-5; a weak D match, TRBD1 (6 bases). The V and J ends lost 4 bases and 1 base respectively, with 13 bases between them. Germline V CDR1 and CDR2: LGHNT, FRNRAP. The CDR3 has 15 residues. CDR3 protein: CASGSGRDTQETQYF. DNA for the CDR3: TGTGCTAGTGGTTCTGGTCGGGACACCCAAGAGACCCAGTACTTC.

The rearrangement joins TRBV15 to TRBJ2-1, with 7 bases identical to TRBD1. Losses at the gene ends were 3 bases for V and 4 bases for J; bases not matched to a gene: 6. The CDR3 contains 15 residues. Germline V lookup: CDR1 LNHNV, CDR2 YYDKDF (reference sequence). This chain's CDR3 is CATSSDRAWYNEQFF. The CDR3 nucleotides are TGTGCCACCAGCAGCGACAGGGCTTGGTACAATGAGCAGTTCTTC.

This clone was observed a handful of times. The chain employs TRBV5-4 and TRBJ1-1, with TRBD1 matching 8 bases. The trim removed 4 bases at V and 2 bases at J, leaving 4 bases unmatched. Germline V lookup: CDR1 SGHNT, CDR2 YYREEE (reference sequence). The length of the CDR3 is 14 residues. The CDR3, as DNA: TGTGCCAGCAGCGTCGACAGGGGAAACACTGAAGCTTTCTTT. Its translation: CASSVDRGNTEAFF.

The chain has TRBV27 and TRBJ2-7; 7 bases are shared with TRBD1. This CDR3 spans 14 amino acids. The germline V gene encodes CDR1 MNHEY and CDR2 SMNVEV (reference sequence). J lost 4 bases, V lost 5 bases, and 8 bases had no gene match. CDR3 coding DNA: TGTGCCAGCAGTCCGACCGGGACAGAGTACGAGCAGTACTTC. It translates to CASSPTGTEYEQYF.

The chain has TRBV10-2 and TRBJ2-5; 10 bases match TRBD2. CDR1 and CDR2 (germline): WSHSY, SAAADI. The CDR3 is 15 amino acids. Trimming removed 2 bases from V and 2 bases from J; junction bases left unmatched: 2. The CDR3 nucleotides are TGCGCCAGCAGTGAGGGTAGCGGGGGGCAAGAGACCCAGTACTTC. Translation: CASSEGSGGQETQYF.

In DNA form, the CDR3 reads TGTGCCAGCAGCCAAGTGACGACAGGTGGGAATCAGCCCCAGCATTTT. This gives the protein CASSQVTTGGNQPQHF. This chain joins TRBV4-2 and TRBJ1-5; TRBD1 is a possible D gene (6 bases). The germline V and J ends were trimmed by 1 base and 4 bases, with 14 bases remaining between them. Per germline, CDR1 LGHNA and CDR2 YNFKEQ. The CDR3 sequence is 16 residues long.

The chain uses TRBV4-3 and TRBJ2-2; D might be TRBD1 (6 bases). Trimming pared 1 base from V and 1 base from J, leaving 10 bases between. There are 16 residues in the CDR3. CDR1 is LGHNA and CDR2 is YSLEER in the germline V gene. Here the CDR3 reads CASSQGQTGNTGELFF. DNA for the CDR3: TGCGCCAGCAGCCAAGGACAGACAGGGAACACCGGGGAGCTGTTTTTT.

V and J are TRBV10-2 and TRBJ2-1, with 9 bases aligning to TRBD2. Germline assignment: CDR1 WSHSY and CDR2 SAAADI. CDR3 size: 17 residues. V lost 6 bases to trimming and J lost 2 bases; unmatched junction nucleotides: 11. The CDR3 DNA follows: TGCGCCAGCAGGAATAGCGGGGGCCTTGTTACCTACAATGAGCAGTTCTTC. Translating it yields CASRNSGGLVTYNEQFF.

The chain combines TRBV7-2 with TRBJ2-2; D uncertain. V dropped 2 bases and J dropped 1 base, with 5 bases sitting between them. This CDR3 spans 14 amino acids. Germline V gives CDR1 SGHTA, CDR2 FQGNSA. The CDR3 loop reads CASSLKQNTGELFF. The CDR3 DNA reads as TGTGCCAGCAGCTTAAAACAGAACACCGGGGAGCTGTTTTTT.

The chain links TRBV5-6 to TRBJ2-7; possibly TRBD1 for D (6 bases). The CDR3 is made up of 13 amino acids. Germline CDR1 is SGHDT and CDR2 is YYEEEE. V was pared by 7 bases and J by 2 bases, with 13 bases between. The CDR3 region is CASGKTGTYEQYF. The CDR3, as DNA: TGTGCCAGCGGAAAGACAGGAACCTACGAGCAGTACTTC.

This sequence joins TRBV4-1 and TRBJ1-1, with TRBD1 as a possible D gene (5 bases). Germline-derived CDR1 and CDR2 are MGHRA and YSYEKL. This CDR3 has 13 amino acids. V lost 1 base and J lost 6, with 9 bases in between. CDR3 amino acids: CASSQGGGSEAFF. The CDR3 nucleotides are TGCGCCAGCAGCCAAGGGGGCGGATCTGAAGCTTTCTTT.

This chain uses TRBV4-2 with TRBJ2-2; D unresolved. V lost 0 bases to trimming and J lost 5 bases, with 7 bases between them. The V gene's germline CDR1 is LGHNA and CDR2 YNFKEQ. CDR3 size: 14 residues. The CDR3 reads CASSQDLRTGELFF. The DNA for the CDR3 is TGTGCCAGCAGCCAAGATCTCCGGACCGGGGAGCTGTTTTTT.